The next 4 T cell receptor beta chains were all read from a single sample in a study of Tregs in tolerant kidney transplant recipients. Some clones are missing from TCRdb's copy, which holds only in-frame ones; the method was immunoSEQ multiplex PCR. This sample contains approximately 50,000 clones. Sequencing used CD4+ T cells from blood, obtained before the transplant. These receptors all come from a human donor who received a combined kidney and bone marrow transplant.

Concerning this clone itself: The read is 3 residues too short to cover the CDR3 end, so that end is filled in from the germline J gene. The chain recombines TRBV30 with TRBJ1-4; a possible D gene is TRBD1 (5 bases). The CDR3 contains 14 residues. Trimming shortened V by 2 bases and J by 8 bases, and 15 bases separated the two germline ends. Germline V gives CDR1 GTSNPN, CDR2 SVGIG (reference sequence). CDR3 bases read: TGTGCCTGGAGTCCGGGAGGGGCGGAGGAAAAA. It yields the protein CAWSPGGAEEK. The entire CDR3 reads CAWSPGGAEEKLFF.

With regard to this clone: The read ends 3 residues before the CDR3 terminus; that terminus is restored from the germline J gene. V gene TRBV7-2 combines with J gene TRBJ1-2, with TRBD1 matching over 8 bases. Germline lookup yields CDR1 SGHTA and CDR2 FQGNSA. This CDR3 is built from 15 residues. V trimming: 1 base; J trimming: 7 bases; junction bases outside the gene matches: 8. The part of the CDR3 DNA that was read is TGTGCCAGCAGCTTAGTAGCAGGGGGCTCGGGTGGC. It is translated as CASSLVAGGSGG. The complete CDR3 sequence is CASSLVAGGSGGYTF.

About this clone itself: Read data end 3 residues before the CDR3 end; the end is taken from the germline J gene. J is TRBJ1-3 and V is TRBV4-2, with 10 bases identical to TRBD1. V lost 0 bases to trimming and J lost 4 bases; unmatched junction nucleotides: 3. CDR1 and CDR2 from the germline V gene are LGHNA and YNFKEQ. The CDR3 consists of 16 residues. This chain's CDR3 is CASSQDSGQGGNTIYF. The sequenced CDR3 bases are TGTGCCAGCAGCCAAGATTCGGGACAGGGGGGAAACACC.

On this clone: The CDR3 end is not reached by the read, which stops 3 residues before it; the germline J gene fills it in. The chain joins TRBV6-2 or TRBV6-3 to TRBJ2-5, with TRBD2 as a possible D gene (5 bases). CDR1 MNHEY and CDR2 SVGEGT come from the germline V gene. V was pared by 9 bases and J by 1 base, with 12 bases between. The CDR3 consists of 13 residues. The CDR3 protein is CASQRLLQETQYF. The part of the CDR3 DNA that was read is TGTGCCAGTCAAAGACTACTCCAAGAGACC.